The 28 T cell receptor beta chains below all came from one sample that was sequenced in a study of blood T cell repertoires in COVID-19. Some clones are missing from TCRdb's copy, which holds only in-frame ones; the method was immunoSEQ multiplex PCR. Of around 200,000 clones listed, roughly 90% are singletons. The source material was peripheral blood. The receptors were gathered from a man in his 70s with active or convalescent COVID-19.

The chain uses TRBV6-2 or TRBV6-3 and TRBJ1-6, with 9 bases fitting TRBD1. The germline CDR1 and CDR2 sequences are MNHEY and SVGEGT. CDR3 length equals 16 residues. V lost 3 bases to trimming and J lost 8 bases; unmatched junction nucleotides: 8. The CDR3 is CASSYSRDRDHSPLHF. The CDR3 DNA reads as TGTGCCAGCAGTTATTCCCGGGACAGGGACCATTCACCCCTCCACTTT.

Only a few counts were recorded for this clone. The chain employs TRBV19 and TRBJ2-7; D is perhaps TRBD2 (5 bases). The V end lost 3 bases, the J end lost 6 bases, and 15 bases lay between the germline ends. This CDR3 region has 14 residues. In germline, CDR1 is LNHDA, CDR2 SQIVND (reference sequence). This CDR3 reads CASSIGSKRGEQYF. The CDR3 DNA is TGTGCCAGTAGTATCGGGTCTAAACGGGGCGAGCAGTACTTC.

The V call is TRBV7-6, the J call TRBJ1-5; 9 nucleotides line up with TRBD1. Germline CDR1 reads SGHVS; CDR2 reads FNYEAQ. CDR3 length: 18 residues. Losses at the gene ends were 1 base for V and 0 bases for J; bases not matched to a gene: 7. The CDR3 DNA sequence: TGTGCCAGCAGCTTAGGGGGACAGGGTGTCGATAGCAATCAGCCCCAGCATTTT. Translated: CASSLGGQGVDSNQPQHF.

The rearrangement joins TRBV7-2 to TRBJ2-7, with a tentative D call TRBD1 (6 bases). The ends were cut back, 5 bases at V and 3 bases at J, with 14 bases in the middle. This CDR3 spans 14 amino acids. Germline-derived CDR1 and CDR2 are SGHTA and FQGNSA. The CDR3 DNA follows: TGTGCCAGCAGCCCAACTAGGGGGTACTACGAGCAGTACTTC. Encoded protein: CASSPTRGYYEQYF.

This chain links TRBV15 with TRBJ2-3; D is possibly TRBD2 (5 bases). CDR1 and CDR2 (germline): LNHNV, YYDKDF (reference sequence). The V end lost 0 bases, the J end lost 4 bases, and 11 bases lay between the germline ends. The CDR3 is 15 residues long. CDR3 coding DNA: TGTGCCACCAGCAGAGATTTTGGGAGTGCAGATACGCAGTATTTT. This codes for CATSRDFGSADTQYF.

The gene calls are TRBV5-1 and TRBJ2-7; TRBD1 agrees at 7 bases. The CDR3 sequence is 13 residues long. Germline lookup yields CDR1 SGHRS and CDR2 YFSETQ. With 4 bases clipped from V and 2 bases from J, the junction kept 3 bases outside the gene matches. The CDR3 sequence is CASSKGQTYEQYF. The CDR3 DNA sequence: TGCGCCAGCAGCAAGGGACAGACCTACGAGCAGTACTTC.

The chain joins TRBV7-2 to TRBJ2-1, with a tentative D call TRBD1 (6 bases). The CDR3 spans 12 residues. V was trimmed by 0 bases and J by 10 bases, leaving 7 bases between them. CDR1 and CDR2 (germline): SGHTA, FQGNSA. CDR3 nucleotides: TGTGCCAGCAGCTTAGCGGGACAAGAGCAGTTCTTC. This gives the protein CASSLAGQEQFF.

The chain has TRBV6-6 and TRBJ1-2, with 10 nucleotides matching TRBD1. J lost 1 base, V lost 4 bases, and 3 bases had no gene match. The germline gives CDR1 MNHNY, CDR2 SVGAGI (reference sequence). The CDR3 extends over 15 amino acids. The CDR3 region has the DNA TGTGCCAGCAGTTCCAGGGACAGGGGTAACTATGGCTACACCTTC. Amino acids: CASSSRDRGNYGYTF.

The V and J genes are TRBV28 and TRBJ2-1; D is ambiguous. The CDR3 loop spans 12 amino acids. The germline V gene encodes CDR1 MDHEN and CDR2 SYDVKM. The germline V and J ends were trimmed by 3 bases and 7 bases, with 7 bases remaining between them. CDR3 nucleotide sequence: TGTGCCAGCAGTTTCGGTGTGAATGAGCAGTTCTTC. Residues: CASSFGVNEQFF.

V gene TRBV30 combines with J gene TRBJ2-4; D ambiguous. V was shortened by 3 bases and J by 4 bases, with 13 bases between the two germline ends. Germline CDR1 GTSNPN, CDR2 SVGIG (reference sequence). CDR3 length: 14 amino acids. The CDR3 sequence is CAWSPSGQKNIQYF. The DNA for the CDR3 is TGTGCCTGGAGCCCAAGTGGGCAGAAAAACATTCAGTACTTC. Combining the CDR3 with reference TRBV30 and TRBJ2-4 gives the whole variable domain SQTIHQWPATLVQPVGSPLSLECTVEGTSNPNLYWYRQAAGRGLQLLFYSVGIGQISSEVPQNLSASRPQDRQFILSSKKLLLSDSGFYLCAWSPSGQKNIQYFGAGTRLSVL.

This clone was observed a handful of times. V is TRBV4-1 and J is TRBJ1-6, with D possibly matching TRBD1 (5 bases). V gave up 0 bases and J gave up 3 bases, with 9 bases separating them. The CDR3 runs to 16 residues. The germline V gene has CDR1 MGHRA and CDR2 YSYEKL. The DNA of the CDR3 is TGCGCCAGCAGCCAAGATTGGGGGGGCTATAATTCACCCCTCCACTTT. The encoded protein is CASSQDWGGYNSPLHF.

The chain uses TRBV24-1 and TRBJ2-5; weak D call: TRBD1 (5 bases). V was clipped by 5 bases and J by 5 bases, with 8 bases between them. The length of the CDR3 is 12 residues. Germline assignment: CDR1 KGHDR and CDR2 SFDVKD. CDR3 residues: CATSVGRETQYF. The CDR3 nucleotides read TGTGCCACCAGTGTGGGGCGGGAGACCCAGTACTTC.

The chain combines TRBV28 with TRBJ2-3, with 9 nucleotides matching TRBD2. V gave up 8 bases and J gave up 7 bases; unmatched junction bases: 13. From germline, CDR1 is MDHEN and CDR2 SYDVKM. The CDR3 length is 15 residues. DNA for the CDR3: TGTGCCAGCTTCAGTCTAGCGGGGTCGCGGAATACGCAGTATTTT. Its protein is CASFSLAGSRNTQYF.

This clone showed up just a few times. This chain links TRBV19 with TRBJ1-5; weak D call: TRBD1 (6 bases). Trimming shortened V by 7 bases and J by 1 base, and 17 bases separated the two germline ends. Germline values: CDR1 LNHDA, CDR2 SQIVND (reference sequence). The CDR3 is 16 residues long. CDR3 sequence: CASISRTGLSNQPQHF. For the CDR3, the DNA is TGTGCCAGTATCTCCCGAACAGGGTTAAGCAATCAGCCCCAGCATTTT.

This chain links TRBV2 with TRBJ1-2; the D gene is possibly TRBD1 (6 bases). V was pared by 6 bases and J by 1 base, with 15 bases between. Germline lookup yields CDR1 SNHLY and CDR2 FYNNEI. The CDR3 has 15 amino acids. The CDR3 nucleotides are TGTGCCAGCAGGAAGGAAGGACAGAATAACTATGGCTACACCTTC. The encoded protein is CASRKEGQNNYGYTF.

The CDR3 here is CASSLVAGDTGELFF. In nucleotides, the CDR3 is TGCGCCAGCAGCTTGGTAGCGGGAGACACCGGGGAGCTGTTTTTT. The rearrangement uses TRBV5-1 and TRBJ2-2; 9 positions agree with TRBD2. This CDR3 comprises 15 residues. V lost 0 bases, J lost 3 bases, and 0 bases stayed unmatched. CDR1 and CDR2 from the germline V gene are SGHRS and YFSETQ.

The chain uses TRBV27 and TRBJ2-7; no definite D call. From germline, CDR1 is MNHEY and CDR2 SMNVEV (reference sequence). The CDR3 loop spans 15 amino acids. With 3 bases removed from V and 0 bases from J, the gap between germline ends came to 12 bases. In DNA form, the CDR3 reads TGTGCCAGCAGTTTTAAACAGACGAGCTCCTACGAGCAGTACTTC. It codes for CASSFKQTSSYEQYF.

This rearrangement joins TRBV7-8 to TRBJ1-4; possible D gene TRBD1, 5 bases. Germline CDR1 is SGHVS and CDR2 is FQNEAQ. The CDR3 has 14 amino acids. Between the trimmed V and J ends, which lost 1 base and 8 bases, there was a span of 11 bases. The CDR3: CASSLGGALEKLFF. Written as DNA, the CDR3 is TGTGCCAGCAGCTTAGGGGGCGCCTTGGAAAAACTGTTTTTT.

As regards this clone: Other nucleotide sequences in the sample specify the same CDR3. V gene TRBV7-2 combines with J gene TRBJ1-3; 7 bases align to TRBD1. CDR1 and CDR2 (germline): SGHTA, FQGNSA. This CDR3 comprises 14 residues. After removal of 6 bases from V and 2 bases from J, the junction contained 4 bases not matched to a gene. CDR3 in DNA: TGTGCCAGCAGTTCCCAGGGGGCTGGAAACACCATATATTTT. The encoded protein is CASSSQGAGNTIYF.

V and J are TRBV28 and TRBJ1-1; 7 nucleotides agree with TRBD1. This CDR3 spans 13 amino acids. The V segment lost 8 bases and the J segment 6 bases; nucleotides outside the gene matches: 9. Germline lookup yields CDR1 MDHEN and CDR2 SYDVKM. The chain's CDR3 is CASHRGGSAEAFF. For the CDR3, the DNA is TGTGCCAGCCATCGAGGGGGCTCGGCTGAAGCTTTCTTT.

This clone was recorded once. J is TRBJ1-1 and V is TRBV6-5, with a possible D match to TRBD1 (6 bases). Germline V CDR1 and CDR2: MNHEY, SVGAGI. The CDR3 covers 15 residues. V lost 6 bases and J lost 6, with 20 bases in between. CDR3 residues: CASSTHRDKAAEAFF. DNA of the CDR3: TGTGCCAGCAGCACGCACAGGGACAAGGCGGCTGAAGCTTTCTTT.

The chain couples TRBV5-4 to TRBJ2-7; tentatively, D is TRBD1 (6 bases). This CDR3 has 12 residues. The V end was cut by 7 bases, the J end by 7 bases, with 15 bases between. Looked up from germline, CDR1 is SGHNT and CDR2 is YYREEE (reference sequence). The CDR3 DNA follows: TGTGCCAGCGGCACAGGGTCTGGGGAGCAGTACTTC. This translates into CASGTGSGEQYF.

This clone was recorded only once. The V gene is TRBV29-1, the J gene TRBJ1-2; 9 bases fit TRBD1. The J segment lost 7 bases and the V segment lost 2 bases, leaving 11 bases of the junction unmatched. CDR3 length: 15 residues. Germline loops: CDR1 SQVTM, CDR2 ANQGSEA. CDR3 sequence: CSVERHGTGNSGYTF. CDR3 DNA: TGCAGCGTTGAACGACACGGGACAGGGAATTCTGGCTACACCTTC.

This clone was observed once. This chain links TRBV27 with TRBJ1-1; D not certain. The germline CDR1 and CDR2 sequences are MNHEY and SMNVEV (reference sequence). CDR3 length: 14 residues. V was shortened by 8 bases and J by 0 bases, with 13 bases between the two germline ends. CDR3 loop: CASRTVPMNTEAFF. In nucleotides, the CDR3 is TGTGCCAGCCGCACGGTCCCCATGAACACTGAAGCTTTCTTT.

This clone turned up a few times. This chain uses TRBV5-5 with TRBJ1-4; the D is unclear. From germline, CDR1 is SGHKS and CDR2 YYEKEE (reference sequence). CDR3 length: 13 residues. Trimming stripped 5 bases from V and 4 bases from J, with 9 bases between. This chain's CDR3 is CASRGSVNEKLFF. The CDR3 region has the DNA TGTGCCAGCAGGGGGAGTGTTAATGAAAAACTGTTTTTT.

CDR3 nucleotides: TGCGCCAGCAGCTTGGCTGTCAGGGCCGCAACTAATGAAAAACTGTTTTTT. Encoded protein: CASSLAVRAATNEKLFF. The V gene is TRBV5-1, the J gene TRBJ1-4; possibly TRBD1 for D (5 bases). The germline V gene encodes CDR1 SGHRS and CDR2 YFSETQ. There are 17 residues in the CDR3. V was trimmed by 0 bases and J by 0 bases, leaving 12 bases between them.

The chain couples TRBV11-3 to TRBJ2-1; 7 bases are a match to TRBD1. With 6 bases clipped from V and 4 bases from J, the junction kept 6 bases outside the gene matches. From germline, CDR1 is SGHNT and CDR2 YENEEA. The CDR3 loop spans 14 amino acids. The CDR3 spells CASSPGQTYNEQFF. CDR3 DNA sequence: TGTGCCAGCAGTCCGGGACAGACATACAATGAGCAGTTCTTC.

J is TRBJ1-1 and V is TRBV10-1; D not certain. Germline-derived CDR1 and CDR2 are WNHNN and SYGVQD (reference sequence). The V and J ends lost 0 bases and 1 base respectively, with 9 bases between them. The CDR3 extends over 15 amino acids. CDR3 sequence (DNA): TGCGCCAGCAGTGAGTCGAACCGGAGGAACACTGAAGCTTTCTTT. Its protein is CASSESNRRNTEAFF.